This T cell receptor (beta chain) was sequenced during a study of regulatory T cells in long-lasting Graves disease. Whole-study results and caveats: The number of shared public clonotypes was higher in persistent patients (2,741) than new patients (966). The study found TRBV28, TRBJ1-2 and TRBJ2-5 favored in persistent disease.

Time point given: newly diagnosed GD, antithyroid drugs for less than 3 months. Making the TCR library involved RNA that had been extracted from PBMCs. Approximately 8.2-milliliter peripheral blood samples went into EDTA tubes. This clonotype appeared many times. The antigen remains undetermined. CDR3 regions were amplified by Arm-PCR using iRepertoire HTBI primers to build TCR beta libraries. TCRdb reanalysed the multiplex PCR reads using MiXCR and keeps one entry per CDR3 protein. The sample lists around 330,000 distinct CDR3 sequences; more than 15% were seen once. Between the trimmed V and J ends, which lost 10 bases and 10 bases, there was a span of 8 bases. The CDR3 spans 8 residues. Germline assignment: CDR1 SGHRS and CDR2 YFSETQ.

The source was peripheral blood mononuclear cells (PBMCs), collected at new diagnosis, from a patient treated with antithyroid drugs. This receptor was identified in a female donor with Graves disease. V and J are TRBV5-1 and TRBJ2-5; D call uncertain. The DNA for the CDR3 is TGCGCCGGTCCTTACCAGTACTTC. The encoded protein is CAGPYQYF.